Following are 9 T cell receptor beta chains from one sample sequenced in a study of blood T cell repertoires in COVID-19. Clones were sequenced by immunoSEQ multiplex PCR, and TCRdb holds only the in-frame ones, with some missing. The sample includes roughly 120,000 clones, 70% to 90% of them seen just once. The sample was peripheral blood. The receptors derive from a woman aged 45-65 years with acute or convalescent COVID-19.

The table lists this clone with a count of one. The chain has TRBV3-1 (or the pseudogene TRBV3-2) and TRBJ1-2, with 10 bases that match TRBD1. After removal of 1 base from V and 3 bases from J, the junction contained 8 bases not matched to a gene. The CDR3 is 17 amino acids. From germline, CDR1 is LGHDT and CDR2 YNNKEL (reference sequence). This chain's CDR3 is CASSQGDRGSFYYGYTF. The CDR3 DNA reads as TGTGCCAGCAGCCAAGGGGACAGGGGATCCTTTTACTATGGCTACACCTTC.

This chain connects TRBV20-1 to TRBJ2-5; the D gene is possibly TRBD2 (5 bases). Germline V gives CDR1 DFQATT, CDR2 SNEGSKA (reference sequence). The CDR3 has 10 residues. Trimming took 3 bases from V and 6 from J, leaving 5 bases between them. CDR3 sequence: CSASGKTQYF. CDR3 DNA sequence: TGCAGTGCTAGCGGGAAGACCCAGTACTTC.

This clone has only one observation. The junction and the germline gene differ at one end; a read error may be behind it. The chain couples TRBV5-1 to TRBJ2-7; 9 bases match TRBD2. The CDR3 is 15 amino acids. Germline CDR1 SGHRS, CDR2 YFSETQ. CDR3 nucleotide sequence: TGCGCCAACAGCCCCGAAAGCGGGAGGAGATACGAGCAGTACTTC. Translation: CANSPESGRRYEQYF.

This chain uses TRBV2 with TRBJ2-7, with a possible D match to TRBD1 (5 bases). CDR3 size: 16 residues. Per the germline V gene, CDR1 is SNHLY and CDR2 is FYNNEI. V lost 7 bases, J lost 0 bases, and 19 bases lay in between. The CDR3 loop reads CASNPLTGPSSYEQYF. The CDR3 region has the DNA TGTGCCAGCAATCCCTTAACAGGTCCTAGCTCCTACGAGCAGTACTTC.

The chain has TRBV12-3 or TRBV12-4 and TRBJ1-5; D unresolved. The CDR3 extends over 13 amino acids. V lost 4 bases to trimming and J lost 5 bases, with 9 bases between them. CDR3 nucleotides: TGTGCCAGCAGTTCAGAGGGTCATCAGCCCCAGCATTTT. Translated: CASSSEGHQPQHF.

V gene TRBV7-8 combines with J gene TRBJ1-5; no reliable D call. Germline values: CDR1 SGHVS, CDR2 FQNEAQ. V was clipped by 2 bases and J by 0 bases, with 8 bases between them. The CDR3 is 15 residues long. Written as DNA, the CDR3 is TGTGCCAGCAGCTTACTCTCAGTTAGCAATCAGCCCCAGCATTTT. Translating gives CASSLLSVSNQPQHF.

J is TRBJ2-7 and V is TRBV11-3, with D possibly being TRBD1 (6 bases). The germline gives CDR1 SGHNT, CDR2 YENEEA. V dropped 5 bases and J dropped 0 bases, with 8 bases sitting between them. This CDR3 comprises 13 residues. The CDR3 here is CASSPGHSYEQYF. CDR3 sequence (DNA): TGTGCCAGCAGCCCGGGACACTCCTACGAGCAGTACTTC.

This chain links TRBV5-1 with TRBJ1-1; 7 nucleotides agree with TRBD1. This CDR3 is built from 18 residues. Per the germline V gene, CDR1 is SGHRS and CDR2 is YFSETQ. The junction had 18 bases not matched to a gene; V was cut back by 4 bases and J by 3 bases. The CDR3 is CASSPLAGTVVRDTEAFF. The CDR3 DNA follows: TGCGCCAGCAGCCCCCTAGCGGGGACAGTGGTAAGGGACACTGAAGCTTTCTTT.

This chain connects TRBV30 to TRBJ2-7; D may be TRBD1 (5 bases). The CDR3 is 11 residues long. Trimming cost V 8 bases and J 2 bases, with 10 bases left between them. Looked up from germline, CDR1 is GTSNPN and CDR2 is SVGIG (reference sequence). The CDR3: CARMTAYEQYF. Written as DNA, the CDR3 is TGTGCCCGGATGACAGCCTACGAGCAGTACTTC.